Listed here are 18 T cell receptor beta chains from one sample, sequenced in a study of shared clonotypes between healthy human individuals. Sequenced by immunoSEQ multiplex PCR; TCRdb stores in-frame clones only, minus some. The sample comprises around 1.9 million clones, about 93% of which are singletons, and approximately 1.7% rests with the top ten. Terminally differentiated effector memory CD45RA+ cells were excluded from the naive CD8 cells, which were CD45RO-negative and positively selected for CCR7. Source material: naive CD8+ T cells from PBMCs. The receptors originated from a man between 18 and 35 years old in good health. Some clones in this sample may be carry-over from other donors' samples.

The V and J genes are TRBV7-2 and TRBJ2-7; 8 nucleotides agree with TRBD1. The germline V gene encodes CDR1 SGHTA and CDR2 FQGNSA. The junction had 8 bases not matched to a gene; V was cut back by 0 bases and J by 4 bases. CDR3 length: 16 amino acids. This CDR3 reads CASSLAYGTGQYEQYF. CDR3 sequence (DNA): TGTGCCAGCAGCTTAGCGTACGGGACAGGTCAATACGAGCAGTACTTC.

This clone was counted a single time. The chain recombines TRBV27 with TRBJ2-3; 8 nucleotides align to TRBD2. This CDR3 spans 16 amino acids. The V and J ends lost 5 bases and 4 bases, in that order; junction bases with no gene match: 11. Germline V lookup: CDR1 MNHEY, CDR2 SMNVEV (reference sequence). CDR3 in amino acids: CASSGLAHRGPDTQYF. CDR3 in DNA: TGTGCCAGCAGTGGACTAGCCCATAGAGGCCCAGATACGCAGTATTTT.

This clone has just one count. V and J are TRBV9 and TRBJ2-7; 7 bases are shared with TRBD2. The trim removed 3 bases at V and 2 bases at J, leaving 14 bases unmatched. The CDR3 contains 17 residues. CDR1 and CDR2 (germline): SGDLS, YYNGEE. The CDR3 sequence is CASSESPASGTTYEQYF. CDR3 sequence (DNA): TGTGCCAGCAGCGAGAGCCCGGCTAGCGGAACCACCTACGAGCAGTACTTC.

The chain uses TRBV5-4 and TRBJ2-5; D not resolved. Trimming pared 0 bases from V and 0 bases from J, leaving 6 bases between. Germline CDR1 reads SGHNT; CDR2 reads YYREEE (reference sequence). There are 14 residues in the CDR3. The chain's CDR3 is CASSLGVYQETQYF. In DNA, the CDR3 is TGTGCCAGCAGCTTGGGAGTGTACCAAGAGACCCAGTACTTC.

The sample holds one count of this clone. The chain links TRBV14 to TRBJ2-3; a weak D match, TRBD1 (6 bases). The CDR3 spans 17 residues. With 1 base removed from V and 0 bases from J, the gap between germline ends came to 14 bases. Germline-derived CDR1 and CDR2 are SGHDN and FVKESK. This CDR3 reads CASSQVWDIPSTDTQYF. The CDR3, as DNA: TGTGCCAGCAGCCAAGTTTGGGACATACCTAGCACAGATACGCAGTATTTT.

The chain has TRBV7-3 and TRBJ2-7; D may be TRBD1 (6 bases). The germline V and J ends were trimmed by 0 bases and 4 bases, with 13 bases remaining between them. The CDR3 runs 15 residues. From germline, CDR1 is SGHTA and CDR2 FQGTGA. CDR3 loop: CASSLTPAGVYEQYF. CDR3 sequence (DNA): TGTGCCAGCAGCTTAACGCCGGCAGGGGTTTACGAGCAGTACTTC.

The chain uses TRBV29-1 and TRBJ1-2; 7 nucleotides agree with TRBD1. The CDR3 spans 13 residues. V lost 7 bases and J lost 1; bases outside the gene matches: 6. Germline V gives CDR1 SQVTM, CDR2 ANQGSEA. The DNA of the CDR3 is TGCAGCGCCCCGACAGGGCATAACTATGGCTACACCTTC. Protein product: CSAPTGHNYGYTF.

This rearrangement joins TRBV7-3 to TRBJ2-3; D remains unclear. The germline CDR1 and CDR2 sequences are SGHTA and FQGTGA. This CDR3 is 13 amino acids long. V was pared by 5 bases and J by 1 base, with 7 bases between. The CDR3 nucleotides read TGTGCCAGCAGCCCGCGAGGCACAGATACGCAGTATTTT. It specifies CASSPRGTDTQYF.

CDR3 sequence (DNA): TGTGCCAGCAGTTACGCCACAGGGGCGGACTACACCTTC. As protein: CASSYATGADYTF. The chain joins TRBV6-5 to TRBJ1-2; 7 bases agree with TRBD1. CDR3 length: 13 amino acids. V was pared by 2 bases and J by 10 bases, with 7 bases of the junction left unmatched. Germline lookup yields CDR1 MNHEY and CDR2 SVGAGI.

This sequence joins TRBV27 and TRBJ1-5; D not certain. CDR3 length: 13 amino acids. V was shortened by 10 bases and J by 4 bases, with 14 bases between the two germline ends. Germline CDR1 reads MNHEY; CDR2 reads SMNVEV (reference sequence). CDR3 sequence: CATSPRENQPQHF. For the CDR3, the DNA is TGTGCCACCTCTCCTCGGGAGAATCAGCCCCAGCATTTT.

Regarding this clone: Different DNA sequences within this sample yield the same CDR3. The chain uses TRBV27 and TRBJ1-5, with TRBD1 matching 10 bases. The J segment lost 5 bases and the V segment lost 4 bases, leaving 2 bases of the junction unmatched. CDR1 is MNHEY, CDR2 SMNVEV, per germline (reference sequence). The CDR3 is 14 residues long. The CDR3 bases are TGTGCCAGCAGTTGGACAGGGGGTGATCAGCCCCAGCATTTT. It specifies CASSWTGGDQPQHF.

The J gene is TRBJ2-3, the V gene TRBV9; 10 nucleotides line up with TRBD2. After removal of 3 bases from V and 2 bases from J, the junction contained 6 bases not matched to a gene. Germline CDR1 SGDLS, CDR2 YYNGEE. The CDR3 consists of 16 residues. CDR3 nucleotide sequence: TGTGCCAGCAGCGCCTGGACTAGCGGCCTCACAGATACGCAGTATTTT. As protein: CASSAWTSGLTDTQYF. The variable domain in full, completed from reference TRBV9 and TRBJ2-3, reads DSGVTQTPKHLITATGQRVTLRCSPRSGDLSVYWYQQSLDQGLQFLIQYYNGEERAKGNILERFSAQQFPDLHSELNLSSLELGDSALYFCASSAWTSGLTDTQYFGPGTRLTVL.

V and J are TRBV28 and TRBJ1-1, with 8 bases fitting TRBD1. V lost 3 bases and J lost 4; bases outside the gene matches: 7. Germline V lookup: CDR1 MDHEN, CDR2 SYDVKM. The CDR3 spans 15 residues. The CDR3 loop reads CASSFRQGRGTEAFF. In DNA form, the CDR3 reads TGTGCCAGCAGTTTCCGACAGGGGAGAGGCACTGAAGCTTTCTTT. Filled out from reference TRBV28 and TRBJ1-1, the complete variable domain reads DVKVTQSSRYLVKRTGEKVFLECVQDMDHENMFWYRQDPGLGLRLIYFSYDVKMKEKGDIPEGYSVSREKKERFSLILESASTNQTSMYLCASSFRQGRGTEAFFGQGTRLTVV.

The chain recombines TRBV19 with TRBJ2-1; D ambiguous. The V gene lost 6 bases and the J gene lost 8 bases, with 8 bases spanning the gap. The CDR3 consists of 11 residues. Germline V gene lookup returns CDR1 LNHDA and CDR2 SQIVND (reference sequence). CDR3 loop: CASRLWDEQFF. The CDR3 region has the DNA TGTGCCAGTAGATTGTGGGATGAGCAGTTCTTC.

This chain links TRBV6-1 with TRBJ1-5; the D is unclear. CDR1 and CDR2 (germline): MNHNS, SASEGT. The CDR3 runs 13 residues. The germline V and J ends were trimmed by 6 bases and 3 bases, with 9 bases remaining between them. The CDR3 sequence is CASRDLLNQPQHF. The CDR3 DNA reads TGTGCCAGCAGGGACCTCCTCAATCAGCCCCAGCATTTT.

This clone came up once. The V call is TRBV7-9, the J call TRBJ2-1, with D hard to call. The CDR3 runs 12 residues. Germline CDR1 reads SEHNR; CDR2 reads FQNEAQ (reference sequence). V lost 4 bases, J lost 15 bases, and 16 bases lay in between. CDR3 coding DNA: TGTGCCAGCAGCTCCTGGCCGCCTGCCAGGTTCTTC. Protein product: CASSSWPPARFF.

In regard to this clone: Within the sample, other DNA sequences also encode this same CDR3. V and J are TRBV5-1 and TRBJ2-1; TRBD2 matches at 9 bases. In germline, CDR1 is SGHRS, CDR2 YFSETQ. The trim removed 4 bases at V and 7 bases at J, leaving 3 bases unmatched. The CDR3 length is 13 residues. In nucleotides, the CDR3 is TGCGCCAGCAGCCTAGCGGGACCAAATGAGCAGTTCTTC. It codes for CASSLAGPNEQFF.

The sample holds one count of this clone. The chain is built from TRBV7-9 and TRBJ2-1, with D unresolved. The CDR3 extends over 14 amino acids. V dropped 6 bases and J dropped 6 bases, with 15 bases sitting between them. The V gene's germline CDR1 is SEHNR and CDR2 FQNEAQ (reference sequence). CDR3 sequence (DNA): TGTGCCAGCAGTCAGGCTGGCTTGGTCAATGAGCAGTTCTTC. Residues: CASSQAGLVNEQFF.